This is a list of T cell receptor beta chains from one sample in a study of cytomegalovirus exposure and HLA in healthy donors. Measured with immunoSEQ multiplex PCR; TCRdb has only the in-frame clones, and not every one. The sample carries roughly 140,000 clones, 70% to 80% recorded once. Sample: PBMCs. These receptors all stem from a woman in her forties or fifties in good health and CMV-seronegative. Each CDR3 is given with its conserved first and last residue. Each record gives: J gene, V gene, D gene, clone size, CDR3 DNA, CDR3 protein. The D gene is left open where the match is weak. Only some rows state a clone size, as once, few, many or a class for expanded clones.

TRBJ2-7,TRBV6-1,.,.,TGTGCCAGCAGTGCGGAGATCGAGCAGTACTTC,CASSAEIEQYF
TRBJ2-6,TRBV10-3,.,.,TGTGCCATCAGACCCAGGATGGACGGGGTACCGTCTGGGGCCAACGTCCTGACTTTC,CAIRPRMDGVPSGANVLTF
TRBJ1-6,TRBV5-4,TRBD1,few,TGTGCCAGCAGCTTGGAAACAGGGGGCTCACCCCTCCACTTT,CASSLETGGSPLHF
TRBJ2-2,TRBV2,TRBD1,.,TGTGCCAGCAGTGAACAGGGACAGGGTAGCGGGGAGCTGTTTTTT,CASSEQGQGSGELFF
TRBJ1-1,TRBV5-4,.,.,TGTGCCAGCAGCTTGTATAATCAGGGCACTGAAGCTTTCTTT,CASSLYNQGTEAFF
TRBJ1-5,TRBV6-6,TRBD1,.,TGTGCCAGCAGTCTTCAGACAGGGCCTAATCAGCCCCAGCATTTT,CASSLQTGPNQPQHF
TRBJ2-1,TRBV5-6,TRBD1,few,TGTGCCAGCAGCTCCCGGGACAGGCCGTACAATGAGCAGTTCTTC,CASSSRDRPYNEQFF
TRBJ2-7,TRBV19,TRBD1,once,TGTGCCAGTAGTACCCAGACAGGGAACGAGCAGTACTTC,CASSTQTGNEQYF
TRBJ1-1,TRBV4-2,.,.,TGTGCCAGCAGCCAAGATGTGGGCAGGAACACTGAAGCTTTCTTT,CASSQDVGRNTEAFF
TRBJ1-2,TRBV6-6,.,.,TGTGCCAGCAGTTACTGGGGGGGAGCCAACGGCTACACCTTC,CASSYWGGANGYTF
TRBJ1-1,TRBV6-1,.,few,TGTGCCAGCAGTGAAACCGTCGGGGGAGACACTGAAGCTTTCTTT,CASSETVGGDTEAFF
TRBJ2-1,TRBV28,.,.,TGTGCCAGCAGTTCTACTAGGCTCAATGAGCAGTTCTTC,CASSSTRLNEQFF
TRBJ1-4,TRBV30,TRBD1,.,TGTGCCTGGACCCAGGGGGATGAAAAACTGTTTTTT,CAWTQGDEKLFF
TRBJ2-1,TRBV6-6,TRBD2,once,TGTGCCAGCAGCCCCTTATCTAGCGGGGGAAACAATGAGCAGTTCTTC,CASSPLSSGGNNEQFF
TRBJ2-3,TRBV7-6,TRBD2,.,TGTGCCAGCAGCTTCCGAGCGGGGGGAAGCACAGATACGCAGTATTTT,CASSFRAGGSTDTQYF
TRBJ1-2,TRBV25-1,TRBD1,.,TGTGCCAGCAGGGGCAGCCTCGGGACAGGGGGCTGGAACTATGGCTACACCTTC,CASRGSLGTGGWNYGYTF
TRBJ2-7,TRBV10-1,.,.,TGCGCCAGCAGTGAGTCGGGGACTCTGGCCTACGAGCAGTACTTC,CASSESGTLAYEQYF
TRBJ2-3,TRBV9,TRBD2,.,TGTGCCAGCAGCGTACCTAGCGGGGGAACAGATACGCAGTATTTT,CASSVPSGGTDTQYF
TRBJ2-7,TRBV2,.,.,TGTGCCACCGCGCGCGGAGGGCTGATCTACGAGCAGTACTTC,CATARGGLIYEQYF
TRBJ2-5,TRBV29-1,TRBD2,.,TGCAGCGTAGGGTCTAGCGGGGGGGAGACCCAGTACTTC,CSVGSSGGETQYF
TRBJ1-2,TRBV19,.,once,TGTGCCAGTAGTATAGGGTCAGGGGATGGCTACACCTTC,CASSIGSGDGYTF
TRBJ1-6,TRBV9,TRBD1,few,TGTGCCAGCAGCGAGAGGGGGACAGGGGGCATCAATTCACCCCTCCACTTT,CASSERGTGGINSPLHF
TRBJ2-1,TRBV5-6,.,.,TGTGCCAGCAGCTTGATGGGGGGTAGGGCCTACAATGAGCAGTTCTTC,CASSLMGGRAYNEQFF
TRBJ1-4,TRBV5-5,.,.,TGTGCCAGCAGCCCGGGCCTCGGGGAAGAAAAACTGTTTTTT,CASSPGLGEEKLFF
TRBJ2-2,TRBV19,TRBD1,.,TGTGCCAGTAGTAGGGACAGGGGGCGAGGTGGGGAGCTGTTTTTT,CASSRDRGRGGELFF
TRBJ2-7,TRBV9,TRBD2,.,TGTGCCAGCAGCGTAGAGGGAGGGACCTACGAGCAGTACTTC,CASSVEGGTYEQYF
TRBJ1-1,TRBV5-4,.,few,TGTGCCAGCAGCTTGGCCCTGGGGGGACGTAGGATAGAAGCTTTCTTT,CASSLALGGRRIEAFF
TRBJ2-5,TRBV19,.,once,TGTGCCAGTAGTAAAGGGGTCCAAGAGACCCAGTACTTC,CASSKGVQETQYF
TRBJ1-6,TRBV28,.,.,TGTGCCAGCAGTTTGGCAGGCTTTAATTCACCCCTCCACTTT,CASSLAGFNSPLHF
TRBJ1-3,TRBV6-6,.,.,TGTGCCACCACGGCAAATGAGGATCGCGGGTTCTATTTT,CATTANEDRGFYF
TRBJ1-5,TRBV5-1,TRBD1,.,TGCGCCAGCAGCGCTGGGGACAGAAATCAGCCCCAGCATTTT,CASSAGDRNQPQHF
TRBJ2-3,TRBV4-3,TRBD2,.,TGCGCCAGCAGCCAAATACTAGCGGGGGGCCGTGCAGATACGCAGTATTTT,CASSQILAGGRADTQYF
TRBJ1-6,TRBV7-8,.,.,TGTGCCAGCACCTCTCAGGTGAACTATAATTCACCCCTCCACTTT,CASTSQVNYNSPLHF